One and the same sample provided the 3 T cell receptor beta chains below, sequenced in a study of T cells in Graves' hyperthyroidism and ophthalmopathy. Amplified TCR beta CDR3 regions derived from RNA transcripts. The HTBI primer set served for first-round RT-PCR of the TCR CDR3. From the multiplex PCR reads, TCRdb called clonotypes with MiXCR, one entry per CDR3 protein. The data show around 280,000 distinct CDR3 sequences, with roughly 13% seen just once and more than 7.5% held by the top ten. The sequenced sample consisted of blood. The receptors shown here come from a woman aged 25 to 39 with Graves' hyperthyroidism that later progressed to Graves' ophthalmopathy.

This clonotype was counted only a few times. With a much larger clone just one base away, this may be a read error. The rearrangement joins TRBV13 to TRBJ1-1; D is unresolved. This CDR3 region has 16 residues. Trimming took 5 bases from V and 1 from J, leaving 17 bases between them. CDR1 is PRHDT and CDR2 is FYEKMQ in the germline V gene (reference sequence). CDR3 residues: CASSPDRDATNTEAFF. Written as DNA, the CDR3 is TGTGCCAGCAGCCCCGATAGGGATGCGACGAACACTGAAGCTTTCTTT.

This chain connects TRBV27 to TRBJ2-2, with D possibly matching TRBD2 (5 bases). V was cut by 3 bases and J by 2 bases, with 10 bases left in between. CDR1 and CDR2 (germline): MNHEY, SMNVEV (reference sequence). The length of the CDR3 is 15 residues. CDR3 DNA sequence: TGTGCCAGCAGTTTGTCGGGATTTAACACCGGGGAGCTGTTTTTT. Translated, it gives CASSLSGFNTGELFF.

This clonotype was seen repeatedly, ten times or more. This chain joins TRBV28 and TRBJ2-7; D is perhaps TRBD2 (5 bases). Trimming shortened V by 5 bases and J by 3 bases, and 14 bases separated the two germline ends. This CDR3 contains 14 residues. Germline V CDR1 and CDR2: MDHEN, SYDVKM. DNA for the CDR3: TGTGCCAGCAGTATCTACACCGGGAACTACGAGCAGTACTTC. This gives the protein CASSIYTGNYEQYF.